The 15 T cell receptor beta chains given below trace back to one sample, sequenced in a study of T cell responses to AZD1222 COVID-19 vaccine. Produced via immunoSEQ multiplex PCR; TCRdb's table is partial and in-frame only. The repertoire has tens of thousands of clones, 65% to 80% of them found once; the top ten carry 5.5% to 8%. The sample was peripheral blood, taken on day 0 of AZD1222 vaccination. Receptors were obtained from an adult in good health.

V gene TRBV30 combines with J gene TRBJ1-2; the D is unclear. The ends were cut back, 2 bases at V and 4 bases at J, with 11 bases in the middle. From germline, CDR1 is GTSNPN and CDR2 SVGIG (reference sequence). The CDR3 spans 13 residues. CDR3 coding DNA: TGTGCCTGGAGTCCGGGGTGGTCCTATGGCTACACCTTC. This encodes CAWSPGWSYGYTF. Full variable domain (rest looked up from reference TRBV30 and TRBJ1-2): SQTIHQWPATLVQPVGSPLSLECTVEGTSNPNLYWYRQAAGRGLQLLFYSVGIGQISSEVPQNLSASRPQDRQFILSSKKLLLSDSGFYLCAWSPGWSYGYTFGSGTRLTVV.

This rearrangement joins TRBV2 to TRBJ2-1; 9 nucleotides match TRBD2. The CDR3 sequence is 16 residues long. Trimming cost V 2 bases and J 6 bases; bases outside gene matches: 8. Germline V gene lookup returns CDR1 SNHLY and CDR2 FYNNEI. The CDR3 DNA reads as TGTGCCAGCAGTGAAAGTTTTAGCGGGGGCCTCAATGAGCAGTTCTTC. Translating gives CASSESFSGGLNEQFF.

Relative to its sample, this clone is medium-sized. The chain uses TRBV24-1 and TRBJ1-5; a weak D match, TRBD1 (5 bases). V lost 4 bases to trimming and J lost 2 bases, with 11 bases between them. The V gene's germline CDR1 is KGHDR and CDR2 SFDVKD. The CDR3 totals 15 residues. CDR3 sequence (DNA): TGTGCCACCAGTGAGCCGGGGGATGGCAATCAGCCCCAGCATTTT. Translating it yields CATSEPGDGNQPQHF.

This chain connects TRBV10-3 to TRBJ2-3; the D gene could be TRBD1 or TRBD2 (7 bases each). CDR1 and CDR2 from the germline V gene are ENHRY and SYGVKD. The CDR3 has 14 amino acids. V was pared by 6 bases and J by 4 bases, with 14 bases between. The CDR3 region is CAIRGGGSSDTQYF. The CDR3 DNA reads TGTGCCATCAGGGGAGGGGGCTCGTCAGATACGCAGTATTTT.

CDR3 amino acids: CASSPSRGSNSPLHF. The CDR3 DNA reads TGCGCCAGCAGCCCGAGCAGGGGTTCCAATTCACCCCTCCACTTT. V gene TRBV5-1 combines with J gene TRBJ1-6, with a possible D match to TRBD1 (6 bases). V dropped 4 bases and J dropped 7 bases, with 15 bases sitting between them. The CDR3 covers 15 residues. CDR1 and CDR2 from the germline V gene are SGHRS and YFSETQ.

This clone was seen only once. The chain combines TRBV10-3 with TRBJ1-1; the match to TRBD1 covers 7 bases. The germline V gene encodes CDR1 ENHRY and CDR2 SYGVKD. The CDR3 covers 14 residues. The ends lost 1 base at V and 4 bases at J; junction bases unmatched: 3. CDR3 protein: CAISEYRDSTEAFF. The CDR3 DNA sequence: TGTGCCATCAGTGAGTACCGGGACAGCACTGAAGCTTTCTTT.

The V call is TRBV27, the J call TRBJ2-2; 7 bases are shared with TRBD1. V lost 4 bases, J lost 5 bases, and 10 bases stayed unmatched. The CDR3 extends over 16 amino acids. Germline V gene data show CDR1 as MNHEY and CDR2 as SMNVEV (reference sequence). CDR3 in DNA: TGTGCCAGCAGTTCACCGTCGACAGGGCGTACCGGGGAGCTGTTTTTT. Translated: CASSSPSTGRTGELFF.

V gene TRBV10-3 combines with J gene TRBJ1-2; perhaps TRBD1 as D (6 bases). The V gene's germline CDR1 is ENHRY and CDR2 SYGVKD. Trimming removed 11 bases from V and 0 bases from J, with 16 bases in between. The CDR3 is made up of 14 amino acids. CDR3 DNA sequence: TGTGCCGTCTCAAAGGGGGAAGCTAACTATGGCTACACCTTC. Translation gives CAVSKGEANYGYTF.

This chain joins TRBV5-1 and TRBJ2-1; 14 bases align to TRBD2. This CDR3 spans 15 amino acids. The V gene end was trimmed by 3 bases and the J gene end by 10 bases; junction bases not matched to a gene: 6. Germline CDR1 SGHRS, CDR2 YFSETQ. CDR3 coding DNA: TGCGCCAGCAGCTGGGGACTAGCGGGAGTTGAGGAGCAGTTCTTC. This sequence encodes CASSWGLAGVEEQFF. The full variable domain, completed using reference TRBV5-1 and TRBJ2-1, is KAGVTQTPRYLIKTRGQQVTLSCSPISGHRSVSWYQQTPGQGLQFLFEYFSETQRNKGNFPGRFSGRQFSNSRSEMNVSTLELGDSALYLCASSWGLAGVEEQFFGPGTRLTVL.

The table lists this clone with a count of one. The V call is TRBV6-1, the J call TRBJ1-1; no definite D call. The CDR3 runs to 15 residues. CDR1 and CDR2 (germline): MNHNS, SASEGT. V was cut by 6 bases and J by 6 bases, with 20 bases left in between. The CDR3 DNA is TGTGCCAGCAGGATACAGATTCGGGGAGGCGCTGAAGCTTTCTTT. Amino acid sequence: CASRIQIRGGAEAFF.

This clone was found a few times. The chain combines TRBV6-2 or TRBV6-3 with TRBJ2-1; 13 positions agree with TRBD2. The germline gives CDR1 MNHEY, CDR2 SVGEGT. J was trimmed by 3 bases and V by 4 bases; bases with no gene match: 6. The CDR3 totals 17 residues. DNA for the CDR3: TGTGCCAGCAGTTCCCTAGGACTAGCGGGAGTCTACAATGAGCAGTTCTTC. This translates into CASSSLGLAGVYNEQFF.

The chain combines TRBV2 with TRBJ1-1; D not certain. V gave up 4 bases and J gave up 1 base, with 7 bases separating them. The CDR3 runs to 13 residues. Germline CDR1 and CDR2: SNHLY and FYNNEI. Here the CDR3 DNA reads TGTGCCAGCAGTGTCTCCAGGAACACTGAAGCTTTCTTT. This translates into CASSVSRNTEAFF.

This clone was seen a few times. V and J are TRBV2 and TRBJ2-7; D is undetermined. V lost 0 bases and J lost 3, with 6 bases in between. The CDR3 is made up of 13 amino acids. Germline V gene lookup returns CDR1 SNHLY and CDR2 FYNNEI. The CDR3 coding sequence is TGTGCCAGCAGTGAAGCGGTAGACTACGAGCAGTACGTC. It specifies CASSEAVDYEQYV.

The rearrangement links TRBV19 to TRBJ2-3, with D possibly matching TRBD1 (6 bases). CDR3 length equals 12 residues. Germline V gives CDR1 LNHDA, CDR2 SQIVND (reference sequence). V was trimmed by 5 bases and J by 10 bases, leaving 13 bases between them. CDR3 bases: TGTGCCAGTAGTCCGGGGACATCGGCGCAGTATTTT. It translates to CASSPGTSAQYF.

V gene TRBV7-9 combines with J gene TRBJ1-1, with D possibly matching TRBD1 (5 bases). This CDR3 region has 15 residues. V was cut by 2 bases and J by 0 bases, with 10 bases left in between. Germline V lookup: CDR1 SEHNR, CDR2 FQNEAQ (reference sequence). This CDR3 reads CASSLLRQMNTEAFF. The CDR3 DNA reads TGTGCCAGCAGCTTATTGAGACAGATGAACACTGAAGCTTTCTTT.